Reported below is one TCR beta chain. Germline V gene lookup returns CDR1 GTSNPN and CDR2 SVGIG (reference sequence). Between the trimmed V and J ends, which lost 2 bases and 8 bases, there was a span of 12 bases. The length of the CDR3 is 12 residues. The sample is drawn from a study of T cells after somatic rescue of genetic block. The assay was immunoSEQ multiplex PCR, and TCRdb's table has in-frame clones only and misses some. The sample holds tens of thousands of clones, under 95% seen once. This rearrangement joins TRBV30 to TRBJ1-2; tentatively, D is TRBD1 (6 bases). The TCR sequence derives from a man younger than 40. Sequenced material: peripheral blood mononuclear cells (PBMCs). In DNA form, the CDR3 reads TGTGCCTGGAGTTTGGGGGCGTCAGGCTACACCTTC. It translates to CAWSLGASGYTF.